Presented here are 4 T cell receptor beta chains from one specimen sequenced in a study of persistence of HIV-infected CD4 T cells. An overlapping HIV-1 Gag peptide pool stimulated these cells at about 1 ug/peptide/mL. Memory cells lacking CD40L and CD69 with high CD45RO were sorted. The libraries were made with immunoSEQ version 4 in survey mode. The assay was immunoSEQ multiplex PCR, and TCRdb's table has in-frame clones only and misses some. The sample has over 40,000 clones, approximately 80% seen once. These receptors' antigens are unknown. This specimen consisted of CD4+ T cells sorted from PBMCs after approximately 19-hour stimulation, obtained from a patient who received antiretroviral therapy. The receptors stem from an adult man with HIV who was CMV-seropositive.

The J gene is TRBJ1-2, the V gene TRBV19, with D possibly being TRBD1 (6 bases). The CDR3 totals 15 residues. Germline V gene data show CDR1 as LNHDA and CDR2 as SQIVND (reference sequence). The ends were cut back, 5 bases at V and 3 bases at J, with 16 bases in the middle. The CDR3 coding sequence is TGTGCCAGTAGTCCCGCGGGGGGCAGGGACTATGGCTACACCTTC. Translating it yields CASSPAGGRDYGYTF.

The rearrangement links TRBV5-6 to TRBJ2-7; D is unresolved. Trimming removed 4 bases at V and 0 bases at J, with 17 bases between. CDR1 and CDR2 (germline): SGHDT, YYEEEE. This CDR3 has 16 residues. This CDR3 is CASSRRTELVSYEQYF. The CDR3 nucleotides read TGTGCCAGCAGCCGTCGGACGGAACTCGTCTCCTACGAGCAGTACTTC.

V usage is TRBV25-1 and J usage is TRBJ2-1, with 7 bases identical to TRBD1. This CDR3 has 11 amino acids. The V gene end was trimmed by 5 bases and the J gene end by 15 bases; junction bases not matched to a gene: 7. The germline V gene has CDR1 MGHDK and CDR2 SYGVNS. CDR3 nucleotides: TGTGCCAGCAGTAAAAGGACAGGACTGTTCTTC. Encoded protein: CASSKRTGLFF. Filled out from reference TRBV25-1 and TRBJ2-1, the complete variable domain reads EADIYQTPRYLVIGTGKKITLECSQTMGHDKMYWYQQDPGMELHLIHYSYGVNSTEKGDLSSESTVSRIRTEHFPLTLESARPSHTSQYLCASSKRTGLFFGPGTRLTVL.

The gene calls are TRBV5-4 and TRBJ2-1; D is undetermined. Germline V gene lookup returns CDR1 SGHNT and CDR2 YYREEE (reference sequence). The V gene lost 0 bases and the J gene lost 4 bases, with 8 bases spanning the gap. The CDR3 extends over 14 amino acids. The CDR3 here is CASSLAFRYNEQFF. Here the CDR3 DNA reads TGTGCCAGCAGCTTGGCTTTTAGGTACAATGAGCAGTTCTTC.